This passage covers 14 T cell receptor beta chains from one sample sequenced in a study of cytomegalovirus exposure and HLA in healthy donors. 60 Vbeta and 13 Jbeta primers were used in PCR. TCRdb's table, derived via immunoSEQ multiplex PCR, lists solely in-frame clones and lacks some. The repertoire has about 190,000 clones, roughly 76% of them found once; the top ten carry roughly 6%. The sample was PBMCs. The receptors derive from a man aged 40-49 years in good health and CMV-seropositive.

This clone came up a few times. The chain recombines TRBV9 with TRBJ2-7; D is perhaps TRBD1 (6 bases). This CDR3 is built from 18 residues. Germline V lookup: CDR1 SGDLS, CDR2 YYNGEE. Trimming shortened V by 4 bases and J by 3 bases, and 26 bases separated the two germline ends. The CDR3 sequence is CASSIGPGWGTLHYEQYF. The CDR3 nucleotides are TGTGCCAGCAGCATCGGTCCGGGATGGGGGACACTTCACTACGAGCAGTACTTC.

This clone was counted once. This chain joins TRBV7-6 and TRBJ2-1, with D perhaps matching TRBD2 (6 bases). This CDR3 contains 18 residues. Germline loops: CDR1 SGHVS, CDR2 FNYEAQ. The V end lost 2 bases, the J end lost 6 bases, and 23 bases lay between the germline ends. CDR3 DNA: TGTGCCAGCAGCTTAAGTTACCGAGCGGGTGGCGTGATCAATGAGCAGTTCTTC. Its protein is CASSLSYRAGGVINEQFF.

This clone has a single count. The V gene is TRBV10-3, the J gene TRBJ2-7; 9 nucleotides line up with TRBD1. The CDR3 length is 14 residues. The trim removed 5 bases at V and 7 bases at J, leaving 9 bases unmatched. Per germline, CDR1 ENHRY and CDR2 SYGVKD. The CDR3 reads CAISKTGGAREQYF. The CDR3 region has the DNA TGTGCCATCAGTAAGACAGGGGGGGCGCGAGAGCAGTACTTC.

The sample holds a few counts of this clone. The chain employs TRBV7-9 and TRBJ2-5; D may be TRBD2 (6 bases). Germline V gene sequence: CDR1 SEHNR, CDR2 FQNEAQ (reference sequence). The CDR3 covers 13 residues. Trimming removed 7 bases from V and 5 bases from J, with 14 bases in between. CDR3: CASIQRAEETQYF. In DNA form, the CDR3 reads TGTGCCAGCATTCAGCGGGCGGAGGAGACCCAGTACTTC.

This clone was counted between two and nine times. The chain recombines TRBV7-9 with TRBJ1-2; TRBD1 is a possible D gene (6 bases). The CDR3 has 12 amino acids. The V end lost 5 bases, the J end lost 5 bases, and 9 bases lay between the germline ends. Germline loops: CDR1 SEHNR, CDR2 FQNEAQ (reference sequence). CDR3 in DNA: TGTGCCAGCAGCCCACAGGGTTATGGCTACACCTTC. Translating gives CASSPQGYGYTF.

This clone was observed a handful of times. V and J are TRBV10-3 and TRBJ1-1; TRBD1 might be the D (6 bases). The CDR3 extends over 13 amino acids. The germline CDR1 and CDR2 sequences are ENHRY and SYGVKD. Trimming took 10 bases from V and 3 from J, leaving 15 bases between them. CDR3 DNA: TGTGCCACTACAGGGCCCGGAGACACTGAAGCTTTCTTT. Its protein is CATTGPGDTEAFF.

This chain connects TRBV7-9 to TRBJ1-1, with D unresolved. The CDR3 has 12 amino acids. The V gene lost 6 bases and the J gene lost 1 base, with 6 bases spanning the gap. Germline assignment: CDR1 SEHNR and CDR2 FQNEAQ (reference sequence). The CDR3 spells CASRSRNTEAFF. The CDR3 DNA is TGTGCCAGCAGATCCAGGAACACTGAAGCTTTCTTT.

The V call is TRBV4-2, the J call TRBJ1-1; 11 nucleotides match TRBD1. CDR1 and CDR2 from the germline V gene are LGHNA and YNFKEQ. The CDR3 spans 17 residues. V shed 2 bases, J shed 1 base, and the junction held 6 bases outside the gene matches. The CDR3 DNA follows: TGTGCCAGCAGCCAACGGACAGGGGGCATGTCGAACACTGAAGCTTTCTTT. Translation gives CASSQRTGGMSNTEAFF.

V is TRBV5-4 and J is TRBJ2-7; D uncertain. Germline assignment: CDR1 SGHNT and CDR2 YYREEE (reference sequence). The CDR3 is made up of 13 amino acids. V lost 1 base to trimming and J lost 3 bases, with 8 bases between them. The CDR3 loop is CASSLPEVYEQYF. The CDR3 nucleotides read TGTGCCAGCAGCTTGCCAGAAGTCTACGAGCAGTACTTC. Drawing the rest from reference TRBV5-4 and TRBJ2-7, the complete variable domain is ETGVTQSPTHLIKTRGQQVTLRCSSQSGHNTVSWYQQALGQGPQFIFQYYREEENGRGNFPPRFSGLQFPNYSSELNVNALELDDSALYLCASSLPEVYEQYFGPGTRLTVT.

This clone appeared a few times. The chain carries TRBV6-4 and TRBJ2-3, with 8 bases matching TRBD2. CDR3 length equals 14 residues. The V gene's germline CDR1 is MRHNA and CDR2 SNTAGT. The ends lost 3 bases at V and 1 base at J; junction bases unmatched: 0. CDR3 in DNA: TGTGCCAGCAGTGAAGCGGGGGGCACAGATACGCAGTATTTT. Its protein is CASSEAGGTDTQYF.

The chain employs TRBV27 and TRBJ2-7; 11 bases are a match to TRBD1. Germline-derived CDR1 and CDR2 are MNHEY and SMNVEV (reference sequence). V shed 9 bases, J shed 3 bases, and the junction held 4 bases outside the gene matches. CDR3 length: 13 amino acids. For the CDR3, the DNA is TGTGCCAGTGGCGGGACAGGGGGCTACGAGCAGTACTTC. Its translation: CASGGTGGYEQYF.

This chain links TRBV6-5 with TRBJ1-2, with 11 bases matching TRBD1. The CDR3 is 14 residues long. With 7 bases clipped from V and 7 bases from J, the junction kept 8 bases outside the gene matches. Germline V lookup: CDR1 MNHEY, CDR2 SVGAGI. The CDR3 coding sequence is TGTGCCAGCACTCCGGGACAGGGGGTCCGTGGCTACACCTTC. It translates to CASTPGQGVRGYTF.

This clone showed up just once. The chain links TRBV7-6 to TRBJ1-1; 7 bases line up with TRBD1. CDR1 and CDR2 from the germline V gene are SGHVS and FNYEAQ. J was trimmed by 1 base and V by 1 base; bases with no gene match: 0. This CDR3 has 14 residues. CDR3 amino acids: CASSLGQGNTEAFF. The DNA for the CDR3 is TGTGCCAGCAGCTTAGGACAGGGGAACACTGAAGCTTTCTTT. The whole variable domain, filled in from reference TRBV7-6 and TRBJ1-1, reads GAGVSQSPRYKVTKRGQDVALRCDPISGHVSLYWYRQALGQGPEFLTYFNYEAQQDKSGLPNDRFSAERPEGSISTLTIQRTEQRDSAMYRCASSLGQGNTEAFFGQGTRLTVV.

This clone has a handful of counts. The chain joins TRBV9 to TRBJ1-3, with TRBD1 matching over 7 bases. This CDR3 comprises 15 residues. In germline, CDR1 is SGDLS, CDR2 YYNGEE. V was clipped by 4 bases and J by 4 bases; unmatched bases: 8. For the CDR3, the DNA is TGTGCCAGCAGCCCACAGGGGAACTTAGGAAACACCATATATTTT. It specifies CASSPQGNLGNTIYF.